A single sample gave rise to the 8 T cell receptor beta chains below, sequenced in a study of T cell responses to AZD1222 COVID-19 vaccine. The protocol was immunoSEQ multiplex PCR, while the TCRdb copy is restricted to in-frame clones and leaves out a portion. The sample shows roughly 120,000 clones, more than 80% of them seen only once. This material consisted of peripheral blood, taken 28 days after the second AZD1222 dose. These receptor sequences come from an adult who received the AZD1222 COVID-19 vaccine.

The J gene is TRBJ2-3, the V gene TRBV7-2; TRBD2 matches at 14 bases. V lost 6 bases, J lost 4 bases, and 6 bases stayed unmatched. CDR3 length: 16 residues. Looked up from germline, CDR1 is SGHTA and CDR2 is FQGNSA. CDR3: CASSSGLAGVSDTQYF. DNA of the CDR3: TGTGCCAGCAGTTCGGGACTAGCGGGGGTGTCAGATACGCAGTATTTT.

The chain joins TRBV11-3 to TRBJ2-3; TRBD2 might be the D (6 bases). This CDR3 is 15 amino acids long. In germline, CDR1 is SGHNT, CDR2 YENEEA. V gave up 5 bases and J gave up 6 bases, with 18 bases separating them. CDR3 sequence: CASSLGGAVGDTQYF. The CDR3 DNA follows: TGTGCCAGCAGCCTGGGCGGGGCCGTAGGGGATACGCAGTATTTT.

J is TRBJ1-2 and V is TRBV4-2; D not certain. The CDR3 is made up of 13 amino acids. The germline gives CDR1 LGHNA, CDR2 YNFKEQ. V lost 0 bases and J 8 bases, leaving 10 bases between the germline ends. The CDR3 DNA is TGTGCCAGCAGCCAAGAGTGGGGATCGGGCTACACCTTC. As protein: CASSQEWGSGYTF.

This chain uses TRBV11-2 with TRBJ1-2; D is perhaps TRBD1 (5 bases). The V end lost 1 base, the J end lost 3 bases, and 12 bases lay between the germline ends. The CDR3 contains 15 residues. The germline V gene encodes CDR1 SGHAT and CDR2 FQNNGV. The CDR3 DNA reads TGTGCCAGCAGCTTAGTTACGGGGGACGACTATGGCTACACCTTC. Its protein product is CASSLVTGDDYGYTF.

The chain joins TRBV27 to TRBJ1-2; D possibly corresponds to TRBD1 (6 bases). CDR1 is MNHEY and CDR2 is SMNVEV in the germline V gene (reference sequence). The CDR3 is 13 amino acids. V shed 6 bases and J shed 7 bases, with 15 bases lying between them. Written as DNA, the CDR3 is TGTGCCAGCAGCCTCCCCCAGGGGCTTGGCTACACCTTC. Protein: CASSLPQGLGYTF.

The chain is built from TRBV7-2 and TRBJ2-1; 9 bases are shared with TRBD2. J gave up 3 bases and V 5 bases, and 5 bases lay outside the gene matches. Germline V gene lookup returns CDR1 SGHTA and CDR2 FQGNSA. This CDR3 has 15 residues. The CDR3 region has the DNA TGTGCCAGCAGCGTTAGCGGGGGAGACTACAATGAGCAGTTCTTC. Encoded protein: CASSVSGGDYNEQFF. The full variable domain, in which reference TRBV7-2 and TRBJ2-1 provide the parts outside the CDR3, is GAGVSQSPSNKVTEKGKDVELRCDPISGHTALYWYRQSLGQGLEFLIYFQGNSAPDKSGLPSDRFSAERTGGSVSTLTIQRTQQEDSAVYLCASSVSGGDYNEQFFGPGTRLTVL.

The V call is TRBV7-9, the J call TRBJ1-1, with 7 positions matching TRBD1. The CDR3 is 14 residues long. Trimming removed 5 bases from V and 5 bases from J; junction bases left unmatched: 8. Germline V lookup: CDR1 SEHNR, CDR2 FQNEAQ (reference sequence). The CDR3 reads CASSAGTDLTEAFF. The CDR3 DNA reads TGTGCCAGCAGCGCCGGGACAGATCTTACTGAAGCTTTCTTT.

The chain links TRBV5-6 to TRBJ2-5; TRBD1 matches at 8 bases. Germline loops: CDR1 SGHDT, CDR2 YYEEEE. CDR3 length: 15 residues. J lost 2 bases, V lost 0 bases, and 3 bases had no gene match. The CDR3 region is CASSLDRGYQETQYF. For the CDR3, the DNA is TGTGCCAGCAGCTTGGACAGGGGGTATCAAGAGACCCAGTACTTC.